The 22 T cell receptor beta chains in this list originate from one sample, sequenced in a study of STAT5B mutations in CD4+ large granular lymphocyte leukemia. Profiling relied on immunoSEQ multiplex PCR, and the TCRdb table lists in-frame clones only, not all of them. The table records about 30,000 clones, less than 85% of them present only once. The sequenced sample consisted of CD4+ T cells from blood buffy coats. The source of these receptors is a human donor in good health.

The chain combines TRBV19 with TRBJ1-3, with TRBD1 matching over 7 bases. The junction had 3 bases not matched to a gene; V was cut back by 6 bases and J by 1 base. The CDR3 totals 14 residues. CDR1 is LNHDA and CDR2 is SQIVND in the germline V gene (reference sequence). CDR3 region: CASRTGWSGNTIYF. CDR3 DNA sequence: TGTGCCAGTAGGACAGGGTGGTCTGGAAACACCATATATTTT.

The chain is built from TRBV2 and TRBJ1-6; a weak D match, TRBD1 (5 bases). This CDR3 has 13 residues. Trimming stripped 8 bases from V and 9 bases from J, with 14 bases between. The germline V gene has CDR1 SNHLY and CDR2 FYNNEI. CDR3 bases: TGTGCCAGCCGGGCAGGGCTGAGTTCACCCCTCCACTTT. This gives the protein CASRAGLSSPLHF.

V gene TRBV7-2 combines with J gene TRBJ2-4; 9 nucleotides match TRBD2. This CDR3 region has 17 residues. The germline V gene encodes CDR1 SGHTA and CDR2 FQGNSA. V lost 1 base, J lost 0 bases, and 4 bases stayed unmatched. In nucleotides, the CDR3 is TGTGCCAGCAGCTTAGTAGCTAGCGGGAAAGCCAAAAACATTCAGTACTTC. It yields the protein CASSLVASGKAKNIQYF.

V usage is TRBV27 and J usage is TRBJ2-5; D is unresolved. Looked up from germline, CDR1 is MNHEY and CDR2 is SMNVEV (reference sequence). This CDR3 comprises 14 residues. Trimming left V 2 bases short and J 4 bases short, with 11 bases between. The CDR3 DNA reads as TGTGCCAGCAGTTTAACGCACCCCACAGAGACCCAGTACTTC. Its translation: CASSLTHPTETQYF.

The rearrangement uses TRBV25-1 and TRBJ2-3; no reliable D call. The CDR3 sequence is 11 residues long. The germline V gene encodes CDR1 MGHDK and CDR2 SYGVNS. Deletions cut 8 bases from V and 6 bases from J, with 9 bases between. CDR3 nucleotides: TGTGCCAGCTCAGTTAGGGATACGCAGTATTTT. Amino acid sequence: CASSVRDTQYF.

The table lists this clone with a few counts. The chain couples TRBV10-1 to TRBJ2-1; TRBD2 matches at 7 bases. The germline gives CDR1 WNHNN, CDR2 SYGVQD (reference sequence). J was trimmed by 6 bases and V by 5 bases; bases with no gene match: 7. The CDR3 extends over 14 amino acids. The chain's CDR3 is CASSIGLVGNEQFF. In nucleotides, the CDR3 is TGCGCCAGCAGTATAGGACTAGTGGGCAATGAGCAGTTCTTC.

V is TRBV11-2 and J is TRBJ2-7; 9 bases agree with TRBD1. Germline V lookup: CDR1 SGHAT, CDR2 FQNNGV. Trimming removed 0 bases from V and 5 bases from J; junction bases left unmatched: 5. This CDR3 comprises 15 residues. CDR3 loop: CASSLDLQGAHEQYF. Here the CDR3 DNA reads TGTGCCAGCAGCTTAGATTTACAGGGGGCACACGAGCAGTACTTC.

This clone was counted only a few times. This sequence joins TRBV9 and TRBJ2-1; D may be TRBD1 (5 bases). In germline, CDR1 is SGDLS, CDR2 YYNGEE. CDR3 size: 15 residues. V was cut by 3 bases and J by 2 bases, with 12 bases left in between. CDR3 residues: CASSEFQGAYNEQFF. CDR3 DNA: TGTGCCAGCAGCGAATTCCAGGGCGCCTACAATGAGCAGTTCTTC. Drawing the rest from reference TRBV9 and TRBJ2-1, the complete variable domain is DSGVTQTPKHLITATGQRVTLRCSPRSGDLSVYWYQQSLDQGLQFLIQYYNGEERAKGNILERFSAQQFPDLHSELNLSSLELGDSALYFCASSEFQGAYNEQFFGPGTRLTVL.

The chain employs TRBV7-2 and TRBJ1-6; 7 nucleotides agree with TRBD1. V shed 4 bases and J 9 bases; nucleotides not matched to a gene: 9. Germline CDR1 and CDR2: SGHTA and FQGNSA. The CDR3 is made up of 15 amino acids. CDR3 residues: CASSSTDRRGSPLHF. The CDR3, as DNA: TGTGCCAGCAGCTCCACGGACAGGCGCGGTTCACCCCTCCACTTT.

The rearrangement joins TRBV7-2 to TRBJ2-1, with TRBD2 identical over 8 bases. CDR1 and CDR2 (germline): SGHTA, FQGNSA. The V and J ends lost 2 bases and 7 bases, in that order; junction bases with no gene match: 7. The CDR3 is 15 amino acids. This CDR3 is CASSLQAGGGNEQFF. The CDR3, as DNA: TGTGCCAGCAGCTTACAGGCGGGGGGTGGGAATGAGCAGTTCTTC. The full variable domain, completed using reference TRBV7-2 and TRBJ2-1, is GAGVSQSPSNKVTEKGKDVELRCDPISGHTALYWYRQSLGQGLEFLIYFQGNSAPDKSGLPSDRFSAERTGGSVSTLTIQRTQQEDSAVYLCASSLQAGGGNEQFFGPGTRLTVL.

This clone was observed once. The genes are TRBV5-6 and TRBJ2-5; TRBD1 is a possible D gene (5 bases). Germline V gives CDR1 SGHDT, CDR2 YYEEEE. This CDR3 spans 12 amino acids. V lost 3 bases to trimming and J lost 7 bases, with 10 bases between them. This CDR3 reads CASSWGPGTQYF. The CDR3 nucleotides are TGTGCCAGCAGCTGGGGCCCGGGGACCCAGTACTTC.

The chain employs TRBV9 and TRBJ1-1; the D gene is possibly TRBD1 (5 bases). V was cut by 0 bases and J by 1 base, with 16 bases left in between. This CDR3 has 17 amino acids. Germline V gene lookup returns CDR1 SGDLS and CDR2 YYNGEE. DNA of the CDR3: TGTGCCAGCAGCGTAGTCTCCTTCGGTACAGGGAACACTGAAGCTTTCTTT. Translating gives CASSVVSFGTGNTEAFF.

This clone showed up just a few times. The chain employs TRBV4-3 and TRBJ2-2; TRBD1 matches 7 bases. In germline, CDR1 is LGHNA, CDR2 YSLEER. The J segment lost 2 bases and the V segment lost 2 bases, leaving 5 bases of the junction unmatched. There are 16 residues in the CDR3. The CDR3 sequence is CASSQWTGSNTGELFF. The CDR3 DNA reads TGCGCCAGCAGCCAATGGACAGGTTCTAACACCGGGGAGCTGTTTTTT.

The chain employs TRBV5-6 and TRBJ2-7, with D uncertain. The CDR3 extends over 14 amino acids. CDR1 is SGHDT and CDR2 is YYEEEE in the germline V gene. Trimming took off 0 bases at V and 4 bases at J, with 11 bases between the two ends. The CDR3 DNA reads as TGTGCCAGCAGCTTGGTACAGACAAATTACGAGCAGTACTTC. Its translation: CASSLVQTNYEQYF.

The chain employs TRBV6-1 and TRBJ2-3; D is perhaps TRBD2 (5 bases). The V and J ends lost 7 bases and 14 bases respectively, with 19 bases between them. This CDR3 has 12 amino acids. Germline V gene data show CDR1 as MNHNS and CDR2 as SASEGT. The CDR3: CASNKDLGRVYF. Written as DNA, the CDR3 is TGTGCCAGCAATAAGGACTTAGGCCGGGTGTATTTT.

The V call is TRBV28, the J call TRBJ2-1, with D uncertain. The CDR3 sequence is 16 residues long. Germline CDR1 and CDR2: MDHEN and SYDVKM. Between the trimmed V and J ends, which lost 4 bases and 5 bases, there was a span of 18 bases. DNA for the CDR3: TGTGCCAGCAGTTCCGTCGGGTATGGTTCCGACAATGAGCAGTTCTTC. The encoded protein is CASSSVGYGSDNEQFF.

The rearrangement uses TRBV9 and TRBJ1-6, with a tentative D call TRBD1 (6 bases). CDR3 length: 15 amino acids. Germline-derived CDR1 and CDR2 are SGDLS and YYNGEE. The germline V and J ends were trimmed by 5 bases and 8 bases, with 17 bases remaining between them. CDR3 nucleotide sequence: TGTGCCAGCAGTCGTGAGGACAGCTTAGATTCACCCCTCCACTTT. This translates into CASSREDSLDSPLHF.

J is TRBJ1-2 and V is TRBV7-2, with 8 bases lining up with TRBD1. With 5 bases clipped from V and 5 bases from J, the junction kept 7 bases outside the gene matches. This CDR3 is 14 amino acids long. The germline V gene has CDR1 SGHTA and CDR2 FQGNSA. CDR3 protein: CASSPDRGSYGYTF. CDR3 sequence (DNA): TGTGCCAGCAGCCCCGACAGGGGTTCGTATGGCTACACCTTC.

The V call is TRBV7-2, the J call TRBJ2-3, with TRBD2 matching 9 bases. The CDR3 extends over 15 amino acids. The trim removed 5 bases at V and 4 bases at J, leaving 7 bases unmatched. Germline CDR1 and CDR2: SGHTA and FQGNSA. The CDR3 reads CASSGSGSEADTQYF. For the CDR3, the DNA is TGTGCCAGCAGCGGTAGCGGGAGTGAGGCAGATACGCAGTATTTT.

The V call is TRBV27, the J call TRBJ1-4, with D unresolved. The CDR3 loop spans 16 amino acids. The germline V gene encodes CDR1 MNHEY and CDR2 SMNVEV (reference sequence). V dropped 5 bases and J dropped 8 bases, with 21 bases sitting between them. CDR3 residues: CASSGPGKQAYEKLFF. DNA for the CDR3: TGTGCCAGCAGTGGCCCGGGCAAACAAGCATACGAAAAACTGTTTTTT.

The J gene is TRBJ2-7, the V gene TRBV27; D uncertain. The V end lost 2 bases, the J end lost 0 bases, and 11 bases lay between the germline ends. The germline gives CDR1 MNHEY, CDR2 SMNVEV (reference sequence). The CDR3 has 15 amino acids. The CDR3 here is CASSLAIEYSYEQYF. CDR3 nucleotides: TGTGCCAGCAGTTTAGCAATTGAATACTCCTACGAGCAGTACTTC.

The CDR3 nucleotides are TGTGCCAGCAGCTCCAGGGACAGGGTGAACCCAAAACAGTACGAGCAGTACTTC. Encoded protein: CASSSRDRVNPKQYEQYF. The chain combines TRBV7-6 with TRBJ2-7; 9 positions agree with TRBD1. The V gene end was trimmed by 4 bases and the J gene end by 4 bases; junction bases not matched to a gene: 17. Germline V gene data show CDR1 as SGHVS and CDR2 as FNYEAQ. This CDR3 has 18 residues.